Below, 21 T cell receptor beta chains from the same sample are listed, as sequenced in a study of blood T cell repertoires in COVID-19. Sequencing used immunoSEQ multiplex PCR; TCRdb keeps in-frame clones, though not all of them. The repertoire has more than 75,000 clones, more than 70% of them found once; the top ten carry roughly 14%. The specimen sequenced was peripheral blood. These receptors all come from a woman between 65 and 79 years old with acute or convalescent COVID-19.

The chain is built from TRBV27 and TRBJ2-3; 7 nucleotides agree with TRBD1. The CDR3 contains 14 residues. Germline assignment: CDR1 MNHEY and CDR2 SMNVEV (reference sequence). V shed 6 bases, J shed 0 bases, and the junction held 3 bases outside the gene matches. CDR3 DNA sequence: TGTGCCAGCAGGGGGACAGTCAGCACAGATACGCAGTATTTT. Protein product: CASRGTVSTDTQYF.

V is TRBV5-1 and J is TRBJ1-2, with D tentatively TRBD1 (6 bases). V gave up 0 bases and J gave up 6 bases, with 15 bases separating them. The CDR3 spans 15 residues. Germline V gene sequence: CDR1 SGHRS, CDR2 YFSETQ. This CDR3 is CASSLGQTGIDGYTF. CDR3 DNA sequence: TGCGCCAGCAGCTTGGGACAAACAGGGATAGATGGCTACACCTTC.

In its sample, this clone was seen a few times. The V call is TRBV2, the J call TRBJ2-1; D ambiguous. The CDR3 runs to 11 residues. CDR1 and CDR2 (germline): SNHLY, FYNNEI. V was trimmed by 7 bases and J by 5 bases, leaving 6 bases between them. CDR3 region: CASMYHNEQFF. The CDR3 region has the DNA TGTGCCAGCATGTATCACAATGAGCAGTTCTTC.

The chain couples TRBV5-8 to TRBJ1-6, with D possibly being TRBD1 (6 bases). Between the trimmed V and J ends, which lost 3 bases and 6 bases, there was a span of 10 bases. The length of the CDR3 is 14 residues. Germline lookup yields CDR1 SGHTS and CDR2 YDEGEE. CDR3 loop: CASSYGTTNSPLHF. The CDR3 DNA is TGTGCCAGCAGCTATGGGACAACTAATTCACCCCTCCACTTT.

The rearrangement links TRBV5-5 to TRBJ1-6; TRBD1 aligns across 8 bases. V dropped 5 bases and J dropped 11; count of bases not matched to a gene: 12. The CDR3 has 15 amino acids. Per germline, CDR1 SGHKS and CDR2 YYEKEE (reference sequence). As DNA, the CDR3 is TGTGCCAGCAGTTCCAGGCAGGGGGCTATGGCACCCCTCCACTTT. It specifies CASSSRQGAMAPLHF.

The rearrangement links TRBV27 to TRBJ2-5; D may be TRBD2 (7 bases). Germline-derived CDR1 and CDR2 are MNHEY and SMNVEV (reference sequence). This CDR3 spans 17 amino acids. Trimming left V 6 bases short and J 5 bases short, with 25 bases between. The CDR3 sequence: CASRPWGLREISETQYF. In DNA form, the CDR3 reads TGTGCCAGCAGACCCTGGGGGCTGCGGGAGATAAGTGAGACCCAGTACTTC.

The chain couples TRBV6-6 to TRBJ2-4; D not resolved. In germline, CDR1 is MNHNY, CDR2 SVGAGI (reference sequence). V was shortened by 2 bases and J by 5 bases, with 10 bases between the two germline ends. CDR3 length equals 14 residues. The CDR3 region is CASSYGGSENIQYF. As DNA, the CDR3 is TGTGCCAGCAGTTACGGTGGTTCGGAAAACATTCAGTACTTC.

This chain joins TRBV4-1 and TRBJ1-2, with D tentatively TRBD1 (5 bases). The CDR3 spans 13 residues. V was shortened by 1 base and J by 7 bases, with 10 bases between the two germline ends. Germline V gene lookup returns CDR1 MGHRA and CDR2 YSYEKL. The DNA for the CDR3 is TGCGCCAGCAGCCAAGGGGCAGGGTCTGGCTACACCTTC. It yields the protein CASSQGAGSGYTF.

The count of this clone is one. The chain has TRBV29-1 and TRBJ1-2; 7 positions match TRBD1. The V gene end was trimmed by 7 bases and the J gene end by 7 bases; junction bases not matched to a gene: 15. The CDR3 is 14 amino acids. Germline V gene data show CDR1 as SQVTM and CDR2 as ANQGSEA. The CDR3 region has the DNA TGCAGCGCTTTACTTGACAGGGAAAGAAGTGGCTACACCTTC. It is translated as CSALLDRERSGYTF.

This CDR3 reads CASTRDRVHEANTGELFF. Here the CDR3 DNA reads TGTGCCAGCACCCGGGACAGGGTACATGAGGCGAACACCGGGGAGCTGTTTTTT. V usage is TRBV19 and J usage is TRBJ2-2, with 9 bases matching TRBD1. The V segment lost 9 bases and the J segment 0 bases; nucleotides outside the gene matches: 14. The CDR3 runs 18 residues. Per germline, CDR1 LNHDA and CDR2 SQIVND (reference sequence).

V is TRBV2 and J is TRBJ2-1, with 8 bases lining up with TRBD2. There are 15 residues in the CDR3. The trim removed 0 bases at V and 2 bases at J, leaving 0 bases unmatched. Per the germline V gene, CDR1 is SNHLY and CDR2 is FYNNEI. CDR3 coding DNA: TGTGCCAGCAGTGAAGCGCGGGGGGCCTACAATGAGCAGTTCTTC. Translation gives CASSEARGAYNEQFF.

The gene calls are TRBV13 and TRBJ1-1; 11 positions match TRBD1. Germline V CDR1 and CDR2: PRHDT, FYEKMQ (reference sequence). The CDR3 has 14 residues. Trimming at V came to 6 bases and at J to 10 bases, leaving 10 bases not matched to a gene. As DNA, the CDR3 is TGTGCCAGCAGACAAGGTGGACAGGGGGCCGTAGCTTTCTTT. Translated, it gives CASRQGGQGAVAFF. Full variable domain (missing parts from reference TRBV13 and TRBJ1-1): AAGVIQSPRHLIKEKRETATLKCYPIPRHDTVYWYQQGPGQDPQFLISFYEKMQSDKGSIPDRFSAQQFSDYHSELNMSSLELGDSALYFCASRQGGQGAVAFFGQGTRLTVV.

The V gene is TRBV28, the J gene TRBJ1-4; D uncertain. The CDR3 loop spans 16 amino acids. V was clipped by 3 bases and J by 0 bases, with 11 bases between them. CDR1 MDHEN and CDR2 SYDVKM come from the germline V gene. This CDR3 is CASSFGRLATNEKLFF. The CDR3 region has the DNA TGTGCCAGCAGTTTCGGCAGACTTGCAACTAATGAAAAACTGTTTTTT.

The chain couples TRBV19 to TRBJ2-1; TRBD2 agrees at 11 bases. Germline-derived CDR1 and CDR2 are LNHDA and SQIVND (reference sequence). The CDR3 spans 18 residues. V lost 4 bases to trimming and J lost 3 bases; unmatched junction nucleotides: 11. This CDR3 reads CASSTQPTSGSFYNEQFF. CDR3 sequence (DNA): TGTGCCAGTAGTACCCAACCTACTAGCGGGAGTTTCTACAATGAGCAGTTCTTC.

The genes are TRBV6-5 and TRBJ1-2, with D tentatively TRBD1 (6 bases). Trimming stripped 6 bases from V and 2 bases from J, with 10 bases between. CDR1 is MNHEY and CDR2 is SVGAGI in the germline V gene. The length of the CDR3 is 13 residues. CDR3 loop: CASSIDRNYGYTF. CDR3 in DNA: TGTGCCAGCAGCATAGACAGGAACTATGGCTACACCTTC.

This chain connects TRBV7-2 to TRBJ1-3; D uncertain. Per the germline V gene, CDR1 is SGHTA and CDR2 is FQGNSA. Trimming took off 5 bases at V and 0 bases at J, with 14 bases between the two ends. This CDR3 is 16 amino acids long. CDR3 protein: CASSPYSGVSGNTIYF. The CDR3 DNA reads TGTGCCAGCAGCCCTTATTCGGGAGTCTCTGGAAACACCATATATTTT.

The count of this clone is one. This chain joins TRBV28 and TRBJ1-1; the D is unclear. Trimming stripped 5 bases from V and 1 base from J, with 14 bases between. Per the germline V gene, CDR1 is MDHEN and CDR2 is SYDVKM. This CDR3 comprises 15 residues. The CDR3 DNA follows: TGTGCCAGCAGTCTAAGGGAGAGTCGGAACACTGAAGCTTTCTTT. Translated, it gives CASSLRESRNTEAFF. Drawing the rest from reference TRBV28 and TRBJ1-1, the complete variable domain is DVKVTQSSRYLVKRTGEKVFLECVQDMDHENMFWYRQDPGLGLRLIYFSYDVKMKEKGDIPEGYSVSREKKERFSLILESASTNQTSMYLCASSLRESRNTEAFFGQGTRLTVV.

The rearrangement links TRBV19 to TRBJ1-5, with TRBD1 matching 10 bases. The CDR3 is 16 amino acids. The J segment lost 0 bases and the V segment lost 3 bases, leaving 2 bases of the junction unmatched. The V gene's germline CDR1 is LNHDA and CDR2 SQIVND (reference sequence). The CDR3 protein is CASSMRQGASNQPQHF. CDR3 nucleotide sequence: TGTGCCAGTAGTATGCGACAGGGGGCTAGCAATCAGCCCCAGCATTTT.

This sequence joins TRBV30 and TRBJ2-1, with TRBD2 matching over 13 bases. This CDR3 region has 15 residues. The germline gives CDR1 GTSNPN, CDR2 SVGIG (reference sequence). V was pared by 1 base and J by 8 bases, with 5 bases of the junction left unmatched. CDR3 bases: TGTGCCTGGAGTGGGACTAGCGGGAGACTCGATGAGCAGTTCTTC. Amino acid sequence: CAWSGTSGRLDEQFF.

CDR3 sequence reads: CAWSGAGGGQNTEAFF. In DNA form, the CDR3 reads TGTGCCTGGAGTGGCGCGGGGGGCGGGCAGAACACTGAAGCTTTCTTT. The J gene is TRBJ1-1, the V gene TRBV30; D might be TRBD1 (6 bases). The CDR3 is 16 amino acids. V shed 1 base and J shed 1 base, with 16 bases lying between them. Germline V lookup: CDR1 GTSNPN, CDR2 SVGIG (reference sequence).

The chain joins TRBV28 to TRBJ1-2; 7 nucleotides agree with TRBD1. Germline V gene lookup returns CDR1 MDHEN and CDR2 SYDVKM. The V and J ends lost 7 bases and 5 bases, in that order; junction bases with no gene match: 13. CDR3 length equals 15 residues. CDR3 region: CASNLGETGSYGYTF. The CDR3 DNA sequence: TGTGCCAGCAACTTAGGGGAGACAGGGAGTTATGGCTACACCTTC.